Presented here are 2 T cell receptor beta chains from one specimen sequenced in a study of blood T cell repertoires in COVID-19. Measured with immunoSEQ multiplex PCR; TCRdb has only the in-frame clones, and not every one. The sample has about 230,000 clones; about nine tenths are singletons. Sequenced: peripheral blood. Source of these receptors: a young man with COVID-19, enrolled during active disease.

This clone is a singleton in its sample. The chain carries TRBV29-1 and TRBJ2-3, with no clear D. The CDR3 extends over 12 amino acids. The V and J ends lost 4 bases and 0 bases respectively, with 5 bases between them. Germline assignment: CDR1 SQVTM and CDR2 ANQGSEA. The CDR3 nucleotides read TGCAGCGTTGCCCAGAGCACAGATACGCAGTATTTT. Its protein product is CSVAQSTDTQYF.

The sample holds one count of this clone. The chain employs TRBV3-1 (or the pseudogene TRBV3-2) and TRBJ2-5; D ambiguous. CDR1 and CDR2 (germline): LGHDT, YNNKEL (reference sequence). The V gene lost 5 bases and the J gene lost 4 bases, with 5 bases spanning the gap. CDR3 length: 11 residues. This CDR3 is CASSFLETQYF. CDR3 in DNA: TGTGCCAGCAGCTTCTTAGAGACCCAGTACTTC.